The 6 T cell receptor beta chains in this list originate from one sample, sequenced in a study of CXCR3-negative and CXCR3-positive naive CD8 T cells. UMI-labeled TRB cDNA libraries were prepared by 5' RACE. Reprocessing the 5' RACE reads, TCRdb reports a single entry for every CDR3 protein and omits DNA. The sample is made up of about 45,000 distinct CDR3 sequences, and the top ten hold about 10% of it. The source material was memory CD8+ T cells from blood. The receptors were sampled from a human donor in good health. Some clones in this sample may be carry-over from other donors' samples.

The chain combines TRBV29-1 with TRBJ2-7; lacking DNA, the TRBD1 call made by TCRdb goes unchecked. This CDR3 spans 12 amino acids. Germline loops: CDR1 SQVTM, CDR2 ANQGSEA. CDR3 sequence: CPPHGDVDEQYF.

This chain links TRBV7-9 with TRBJ2-7; TCRdb's assignment of TRBD1 cannot be checked, as there is no DNA. Germline V gives CDR1 SEHNR, CDR2 FQNEAQ (reference sequence). The CDR3 consists of 15 residues. The chain's CDR3 is CASSLRGQGAAEQYF.

This rearrangement joins TRBV20-1 to TRBJ1-1; TCRdb lists TRBD1, though no DNA is available to test this call. CDR1 and CDR2 from the germline V gene are DFQATT and SNEGSKA (reference sequence). This CDR3 has 14 amino acids. The CDR3 is CSAGGGDRDIEAFF.

This chain links TRBV20-1 with TRBJ2-7; as DNA is missing, the TRBD1 call by TCRdb cannot be tested. Germline V gene lookup returns CDR1 DFQATT and CDR2 SNEGSKA (reference sequence). The CDR3 totals 14 residues. CDR3 region: CSARTGTGHYEQYF.

V usage is TRBV6-5 and J usage is TRBJ2-7. The CDR3 has 17 residues. In germline, CDR1 is MNHEY, CDR2 SVGAGI. The CDR3 reads CASSYSRQTEIFYEQYF.

The chain carries TRBV6-1 and TRBJ1-1. Germline values: CDR1 MNHNS, CDR2 SASEGT. The CDR3 contains 15 residues. The CDR3 sequence: CASSEEMGPNTETFF.